The TCR beta chain described here comes from a study of OX40 agonist ivuxolimab in advanced cancers. Study information: Ivuxolimab doses were 0.01, 0.1, 0.3, 1.5, 3 or 10 mg/kg every 2 weeks.

To note about this clone: The antigen remains undetermined.

If patients had autoimmune disease history or systemic immunosuppression, they were excluded. Study-wide findings and caveats: Doses of 0.1 to 3.0 mg/kg were accompanied by clonal expansion of CD4+ and CD8+ blood T cells by week 6.

Sequencing used immunoSEQ multiplex PCR; TCRdb keeps in-frame clones, though not all of them. The sample consists of just under 65,000 clones, over 75% of them appearing once. The germline CDR1 and CDR2 sequences are SGHRS and YFSETQ. CDR3 length: 17 residues. V was pared by 0 bases and J by 8 bases, with 7 bases of the junction left unmatched. The input for sequencing was CD4+ or CD8+ T cells sorted from blood, taken in a trial of the OX40 agonist ivuxolimab. The J gene is TRBJ2-4, the V gene TRBV5-1; 14 positions agree with TRBD2. This sequence originates from an adult with an advanced solid tumor such as melanoma, head and neck, liver or kidney cancer. This chain's CDR3 is CASSLAGLAGEGDIQYF. The CDR3 nucleotides are TGCGCCAGCAGCTTGGCGGGACTAGCGGGGGAAGGTGACATTCAGTACTTC. Based on the CDR3 plus reference TRBV5-1 and TRBJ2-4, the full variable domain is KAGVTQTPRYLIKTRGQQVTLSCSPISGHRSVSWYQQTPGQGLQFLFEYFSETQRNKGNFPGRFSGRQFSNSRSEMNVSTLELGDSALYLCASSLAGLAGEGDIQYFGAGTRLSVL.